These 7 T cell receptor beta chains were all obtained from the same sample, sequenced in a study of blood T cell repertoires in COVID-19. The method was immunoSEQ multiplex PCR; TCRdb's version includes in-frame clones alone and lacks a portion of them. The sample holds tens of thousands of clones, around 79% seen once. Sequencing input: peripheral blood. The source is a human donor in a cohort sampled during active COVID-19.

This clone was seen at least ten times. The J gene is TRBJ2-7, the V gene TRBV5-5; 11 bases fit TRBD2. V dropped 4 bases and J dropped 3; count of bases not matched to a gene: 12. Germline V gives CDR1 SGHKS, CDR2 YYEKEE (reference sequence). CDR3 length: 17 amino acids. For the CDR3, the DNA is TGTGCCAGCAGCACGCTAGCGGGAGGAACGCCTGGCTACGAGCAGTACTTC. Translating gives CASSTLAGGTPGYEQYF.

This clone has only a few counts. CDR3 coding DNA: TGTGCCAGCAGCGCCCTCGAGGGGGCTCTGAACACTGAAGCTTTCTTT. It is translated as CASSALEGALNTEAFF. This chain connects TRBV9 to TRBJ1-1; TRBD1 matches 7 bases. This CDR3 is built from 16 residues. With V trimmed by 3 bases and J by 0 bases, 8 bases remained unmatched. From germline, CDR1 is SGDLS and CDR2 YYNGEE.

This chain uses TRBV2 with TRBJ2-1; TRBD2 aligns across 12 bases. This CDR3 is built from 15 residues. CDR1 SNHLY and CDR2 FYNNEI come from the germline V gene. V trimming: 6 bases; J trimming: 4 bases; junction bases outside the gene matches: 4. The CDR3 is CASSGLAGRYNEQFF. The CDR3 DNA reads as TGTGCCAGCAGCGGACTAGCGGGGAGATACAATGAGCAGTTCTTC.

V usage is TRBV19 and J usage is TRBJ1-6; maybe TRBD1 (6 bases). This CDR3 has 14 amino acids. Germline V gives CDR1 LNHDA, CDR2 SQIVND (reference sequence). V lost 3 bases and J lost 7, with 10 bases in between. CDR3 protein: CASSITGTNSPLHF. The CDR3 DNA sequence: TGTGCCAGTAGTATTACAGGGACCAATTCACCCCTCCACTTT.

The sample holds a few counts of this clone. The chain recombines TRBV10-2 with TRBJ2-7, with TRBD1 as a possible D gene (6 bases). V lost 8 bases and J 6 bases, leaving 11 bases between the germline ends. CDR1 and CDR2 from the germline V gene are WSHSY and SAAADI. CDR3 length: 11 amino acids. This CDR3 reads CASSDRREQYF. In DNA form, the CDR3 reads TGCGCCAGCTCAGACAGGCGCGAGCAGTACTTC.

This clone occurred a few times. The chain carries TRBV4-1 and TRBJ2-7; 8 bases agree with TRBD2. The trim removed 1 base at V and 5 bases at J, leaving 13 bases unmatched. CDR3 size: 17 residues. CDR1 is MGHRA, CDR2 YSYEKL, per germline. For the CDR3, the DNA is TGCGCCAGCAGCCAAGTTGGTCCAGGACTAGCTAGCCACGAGCAGTACTTC. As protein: CASSQVGPGLASHEQYF.

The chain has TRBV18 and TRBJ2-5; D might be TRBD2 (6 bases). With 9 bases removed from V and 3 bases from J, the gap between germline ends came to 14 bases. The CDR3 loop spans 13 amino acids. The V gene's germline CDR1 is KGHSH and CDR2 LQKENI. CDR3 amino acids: CASTGGPEETQYF. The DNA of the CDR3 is TGTGCCAGTACCGGGGGTCCCGAAGAGACCCAGTACTTC.